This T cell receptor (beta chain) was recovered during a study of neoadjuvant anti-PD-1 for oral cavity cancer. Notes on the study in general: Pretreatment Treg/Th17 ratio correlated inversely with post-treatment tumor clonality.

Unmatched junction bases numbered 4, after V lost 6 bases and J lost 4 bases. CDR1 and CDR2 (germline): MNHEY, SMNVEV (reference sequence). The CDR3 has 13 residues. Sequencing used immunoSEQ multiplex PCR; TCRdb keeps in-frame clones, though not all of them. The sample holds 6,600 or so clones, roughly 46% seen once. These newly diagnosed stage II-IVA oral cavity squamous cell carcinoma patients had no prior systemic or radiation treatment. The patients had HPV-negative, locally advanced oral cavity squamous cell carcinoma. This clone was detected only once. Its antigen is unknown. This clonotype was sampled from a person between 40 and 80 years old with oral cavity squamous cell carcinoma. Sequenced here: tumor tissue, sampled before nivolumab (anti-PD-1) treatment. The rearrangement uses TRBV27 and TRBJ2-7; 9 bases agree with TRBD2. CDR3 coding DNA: TGTGCCAGCAGCCGGACTAGCGTGTACGAGCAGTACTTC. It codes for CASSRTSVYEQYF.